The TCR beta chain under discussion was sequenced for a study of T cell repertoires in cytomegalovirus infection. Study as a whole: Researchers turned to recently identified HLA-C-restricted CMV epitopes as well as well-studied HLA-B-restricted ones.

Regarding the study as a whole: Dominant in the ex vivo response were TCR beta clonotypes restricted by HLA-C and specific for CMV.

Trimming took 0 bases from V and 7 from J; bases not matched to a gene: 5. Germline assignment: CDR1 MNHNY and CDR2 SVGAGI (reference sequence). There are 16 residues in the CDR3. A single record per CDR3 protein comes from TCRdb applying MiXCR to the reads. The repertoire consists of about 830,000 distinct CDR3 sequences, with roughly 33% occurring once and the leading ten covering 9.5% to 15%. This clonotype was picked up a small number of times. What it binds is unknown. This receptor was taken from a human donor in good health (CMV status not recorded). Some clones in this sample may be carry-over from other donors' samples. The chain carries TRBV6-6 and TRBJ1-6, with 8 nucleotides matching TRBD1. The source was cultured CD8+ T cells from PBMCs, collected from culture after CMV antigen stimulation. The CDR3 DNA follows: TGTGCCAGCAGTTACTCGAGTGGGACAGGAAATTCACCCCTCCACTTT. It is translated as CASSYSSGTGNSPLHF.